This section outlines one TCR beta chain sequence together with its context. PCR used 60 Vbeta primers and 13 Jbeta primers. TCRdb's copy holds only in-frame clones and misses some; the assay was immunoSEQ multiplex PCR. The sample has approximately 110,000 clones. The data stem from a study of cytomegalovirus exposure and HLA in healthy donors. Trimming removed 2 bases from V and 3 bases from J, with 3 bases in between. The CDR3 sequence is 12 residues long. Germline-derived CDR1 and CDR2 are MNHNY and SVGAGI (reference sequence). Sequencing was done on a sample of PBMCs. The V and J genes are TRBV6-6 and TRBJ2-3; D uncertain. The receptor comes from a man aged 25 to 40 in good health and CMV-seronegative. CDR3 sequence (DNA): TGTGCCAGCAGTTACCCAACAGATACGCAGTATTTT. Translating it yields CASSYPTDTQYF.